This paragraph reports one T cell receptor beta chain. These data belong to a study of technical replicates of blood from a few donors. The assay was immunoSEQ multiplex PCR, and TCRdb's table has in-frame clones only and misses some. The sample carries more than 75,000 clones, about 94% recorded once. V trimming: 0 bases; J trimming: 6 bases; junction bases outside the gene matches: 7. The CDR3 loop spans 15 amino acids. Germline V lookup: CDR1 SGHRS, CDR2 YFSETQ. The clonotype originates from a human donor in good health. The source material was T cells isolated from PBMCs. The chain is built from TRBV5-1 and TRBJ1-2; 8 nucleotides agree with TRBD1. The CDR3 protein is CASSLDLTGGNGYTF. As DNA, the CDR3 is TGCGCCAGCAGCTTGGATCTCACAGGGGGGAATGGCTACACCTTC.